One and the same sample provided the 30 T cell receptor beta chains below, sequenced in a study of early T cells in non-severe SARS-CoV-2 infection. Via MiXCR, TCRdb re-called the 5' RACE reads, giving one row per CDR3 protein. Of about 37,000 distinct CDR3 sequences in the sample, 5.8% were seen once. Input material: whole blood. All receptors derive from an adult who was a healthcare worker with PCR-confirmed SARS-CoV-2 infection or an uninfected control (not recorded which).

This clonotype was seen at least ten times. The chain carries TRBV18 and TRBJ2-3; weak D call: TRBD2 (5 bases). CDR1 and CDR2 from the germline V gene are KGHSH and LQKENI. CDR3 length equals 15 residues. Trimming took off 2 bases at V and 6 bases at J, with 15 bases between the two ends. Here the CDR3 DNA reads TGTGCCAGCTCACCAAACTTGGGAGTGGGGGATACGCAGTATTTT. Translating gives CASSPNLGVGDTQYF.

This clonotype occurred a few times. The gene calls are TRBV7-9 and TRBJ1-5; 9 nucleotides agree with TRBD1. Trimming at V came to 5 bases and at J to 6 bases, leaving 8 bases not matched to a gene. The germline V gene has CDR1 SEHNR and CDR2 FQNEAQ (reference sequence). The CDR3 loop spans 15 amino acids. The CDR3 DNA is TGTGCCAGCAGCCTTACCGGGACAGGGACTCAGCCCCAGCATTTT. It yields the protein CASSLTGTGTQPQHF.

This clonotype was seen ten or more times. The chain is built from TRBV4-2 and TRBJ2-2; 7 bases line up with TRBD2. CDR3 size: 18 residues. Germline CDR1 and CDR2: LGHNA and YNFKEQ. V shed 0 bases, J shed 3 bases, and the junction held 10 bases outside the gene matches. In DNA, the CDR3 is TGTGCCAGCAGCCAAGAACCGAGCGGGAATCGGTACACCGGGGAGCTGTTTTTT. Translating gives CASSQEPSGNRYTGELFF.

This clonotype was seen repeatedly, ten times or more. The chain carries TRBV30 and TRBJ2-1; 9 nucleotides match TRBD2. Trimming removed 0 bases from V and 8 bases from J; junction bases left unmatched: 8. In germline, CDR1 is GTSNPN, CDR2 SVGIG (reference sequence). This CDR3 spans 15 amino acids. Here the CDR3 DNA reads TGTGCCTGGAGTGTACGCGGGAGGGCCTCAGATGAGCAGTTCTTC. It encodes CAWSVRGRASDEQFF.

This clonotype was seen many times. J is TRBJ2-1 and V is TRBV29-1, with D possibly matching TRBD1 (5 bases). The germline V and J ends were trimmed by 8 bases and 5 bases, with 10 bases remaining between them. CDR3 size: 11 residues. Per the germline V gene, CDR1 is SQVTM and CDR2 is ANQGSEA. This CDR3 is CSMTTDNEQFF. CDR3 nucleotide sequence: TGCAGCATGACGACAGACAATGAGCAGTTCTTC.

The V call is TRBV9, the J call TRBJ2-2; D gene unclear. The CDR3 runs 13 residues. Germline CDR1 SGDLS, CDR2 YYNGEE. Trimming took off 4 bases at V and 5 bases at J, with 9 bases between the two ends. CDR3 in DNA: TGTGCCAGCAGCTCAGGTGGTACCGGGGAGCTGTTTTTT. Its translation: CASSSGGTGELFF.

This clonotype was seen many times. CDR3 sequence reads: CSVGPRADTQYF. DNA of the CDR3: TGCAGTGTCGGCCCCCGGGCAGATACGCAGTATTTT. The V gene is TRBV20-1, the J gene TRBJ2-3; D uncertain. V was clipped by 7 bases and J by 4 bases, with 12 bases between them. From germline, CDR1 is DFQATT and CDR2 SNEGSKA (reference sequence). The CDR3 totals 12 residues.

This clonotype has a count of ten or more. The chain joins TRBV12-3 or TRBV12-4 to TRBJ2-1, with a weak D call TRBD2 (6 bases). The CDR3 is 15 residues long. V shed 6 bases and J shed 6 bases, with 18 bases lying between them. The CDR3 region has the DNA TGTGCCAGCAGACCTAGTCCCGGGGGAGCCAATGAGCAGTTCTTC. This translates into CASRPSPGGANEQFF.

This clonotype was seen ten or more times. The J gene is TRBJ1-2, the V gene TRBV4-3; tentatively, D is TRBD1 (5 bases). The germline CDR1 and CDR2 sequences are LGHNA and YSLEER. CDR3 length: 14 amino acids. V was clipped by 1 base and J by 4 bases, with 10 bases between them. In DNA, the CDR3 is TGCGCCAGCAGCCAAGGCCGGGGCCTCTATGGCTACACCTTC. Translated, it gives CASSQGRGLYGYTF.

Ten or more counts support this clonotype. The chain couples TRBV6-2 or TRBV6-3 to TRBJ2-1; tentatively, D is TRBD2 (7 bases). The CDR3 covers 15 residues. V dropped 0 bases and J dropped 15 bases, with 21 bases sitting between them. Germline CDR1 is MNHEY and CDR2 is SVGEGT. The CDR3 DNA is TGTGCCAGCAGTTACTCGGGGGGGCTACCTCCCCCGGGGTTCTTC. Its protein is CASSYSGGLPPPGFF.

This clonotype was seen ten or more times. This rearrangement joins TRBV7-9 to TRBJ2-1; D not certain. V was shortened by 1 base and J by 10 bases, with 8 bases between the two germline ends. This CDR3 spans 12 amino acids. Germline V gene data show CDR1 as SEHNR and CDR2 as FQNEAQ (reference sequence). The CDR3 DNA reads TGTGCCAGCAGCTTAGTTGGTCCAGAGCAGTTCTTC. Translating it yields CASSLVGPEQFF.

At least ten counts were recorded for this clonotype. The chain carries TRBV19 and TRBJ2-4; D perhaps matches TRBD2 (7 bases). The germline V and J ends were trimmed by 7 bases and 12 bases, with 16 bases remaining between them. This CDR3 is 12 amino acids long. Germline CDR1 is LNHDA and CDR2 is SQIVND (reference sequence). The CDR3 DNA sequence: TGTGCCAGTAAGGGGGGAGGGCCGCCTCAGTACTTC. Encoded protein: CASKGGGPPQYF.

This clonotype was recorded at least ten times. The CDR3 DNA sequence: TGTGCCAGCAGCCAAGAGCCCGAGAACACTGAAGCTTTCTTT. Protein: CASSQEPENTEAFF. The chain recombines TRBV3-2 with TRBJ1-1. TRBV3-2 is annotated as a pseudogene. The CDR3 sequence is 14 residues long.

This clonotype was detected ten times or more. This sequence joins TRBV6-2 or TRBV6-3 and TRBJ2-7, with TRBD1 as a possible D gene (6 bases). Germline V lookup: CDR1 MNHEY, CDR2 SVGEGT. This CDR3 is built from 15 residues. The ends were cut back, 2 bases at V and 2 bases at J, with 13 bases in the middle. As DNA, the CDR3 is TGTGCCAGCAGTTACCGATGGACAGTTCCCTACGAGCAGTACTTC. This gives the protein CASSYRWTVPYEQYF.

This clonotype occurred a few times. The chain uses TRBV29-1 and TRBJ2-5; tentatively, D is TRBD1 or TRBD2 (5 bases each). The CDR3 length is 13 residues. Trimming took off 4 bases at V and 5 bases at J, with 14 bases between the two ends. In germline, CDR1 is SQVTM, CDR2 ANQGSEA. In nucleotides, the CDR3 is TGCAGCGTTGGGCCCGATTGGGGGGAGACCCAGTACTTC. It specifies CSVGPDWGETQYF.

The gene calls are TRBV2 and TRBJ2-3; perhaps D is TRBD1 or TRBD2 (6 bases each). Germline loops: CDR1 SNHLY, CDR2 FYNNEI. This CDR3 comprises 14 residues. The V and J ends lost 3 bases and 3 bases respectively, with 10 bases between them. The CDR3 region is CASSEQGRTDTQYF. In DNA, the CDR3 is TGTGCCAGCAGTGAGCAGGGGAGGACAGATACGCAGTATTTT.

In its sample, this clonotype was seen many times. This chain links TRBV7-9 with TRBJ2-1; the D is unclear. Per the germline V gene, CDR1 is SEHNR and CDR2 is FQNEAQ (reference sequence). V dropped 5 bases and J dropped 0 bases, with 17 bases sitting between them. The CDR3 is 17 amino acids. In DNA form, the CDR3 reads TGTGCCAGCAGCCCAGGTGTTGGTTTTAGCTCCTACAATGAGCAGTTCTTC. This translates into CASSPGVGFSSYNEQFF.

This clonotype was recorded at least ten times. CDR3 protein: CASRGGSSGSINEQFF. In DNA, the CDR3 is TGTGCCAGCAGGGGGGGTTCTAGCGGGAGTATCAATGAGCAGTTCTTC. The genes are TRBV12-3 or TRBV12-4 and TRBJ2-1; 10 positions agree with TRBD2. This CDR3 has 16 residues. The V and J ends lost 6 bases and 6 bases, in that order; junction bases with no gene match: 11.

This clonotype was detected ten times or more. This rearrangement joins TRBV2 to TRBJ1-5; D is unresolved. Trimming removed 4 bases from V and 2 bases from J, with 6 bases in between. The CDR3 spans 13 residues. In germline, CDR1 is SNHLY, CDR2 FYNNEI. For the CDR3, the DNA is TGTGCCAGCAGTGGTAAGGGCAATCAGCCCCAGCATTTT. Its translation: CASSGKGNQPQHF.

This clonotype was counted many times. The chain carries TRBV20-1 and TRBJ2-7; 13 nucleotides align to TRBD2. Germline CDR1 and CDR2: DFQATT and SNEGSKA (reference sequence). The CDR3 has 14 residues. The J segment lost 4 bases and the V segment lost 3 bases, leaving 3 bases of the junction unmatched. CDR3 loop: CSASGLAGVYEQYF. The CDR3 DNA sequence: TGCAGTGCTAGTGGACTAGCGGGAGTTTACGAGCAGTACTTC.

This clonotype was seen at least ten times. This sequence joins TRBV12-3 or TRBV12-4 and TRBJ2-6; D remains ambiguous. This CDR3 has 15 residues. V was trimmed by 0 bases and J by 0 bases, leaving 3 bases between them. CDR3 amino acids: CASSLAPSGANVLTF. The CDR3 DNA is TGTGCCAGCAGTTTAGCTCCCTCTGGGGCCAACGTCCTGACTTTC.

This clonotype was seen many times. V and J are TRBV12-3 or TRBV12-4 and TRBJ1-2; D gene ambiguous. This CDR3 region has 14 residues. V lost 5 bases and J 2 bases, leaving 12 bases between the germline ends. The chain's CDR3 is CASSPTGLNYGYTF. CDR3 coding DNA: TGTGCCAGCAGTCCGACGGGCCTAAACTATGGCTACACCTTC.

This clonotype was counted many times. The chain is built from TRBV20-1 and TRBJ1-2; a weak D match, TRBD1 (6 bases). The length of the CDR3 is 17 residues. Germline lookup yields CDR1 DFQATT and CDR2 SNEGSKA (reference sequence). Between the trimmed V and J ends, which lost 0 bases and 1 base, there was a span of 18 bases. DNA of the CDR3: TGCAGTGCTAGAGATCTTGGAAGCGGGACACTTAACTATGGCTACACCTTC. Protein: CSARDLGSGTLNYGYTF.

This chain joins TRBV6-5 and TRBJ2-7; no clear D gene. Between the trimmed V and J ends, which lost 5 bases and 2 bases, there was a span of 13 bases. Germline V gene sequence: CDR1 MNHEY, CDR2 SVGAGI. CDR3 length: 14 amino acids. The CDR3 sequence is CASSPRSPPYEQYF. CDR3 bases: TGTGCCAGCAGTCCGCGAAGCCCCCCCTACGAGCAGTACTTC.

This clonotype was recorded at least ten times. This rearrangement joins TRBV29-1 to TRBJ1-1; TRBD1 is a possible D gene (6 bases). Trimming shortened V by 6 bases and J by 5 bases, and 16 bases separated the two germline ends. This CDR3 comprises 13 residues. In germline, CDR1 is SQVTM, CDR2 ANQGSEA. The CDR3 DNA sequence: TGCAGCGTGGGGGCTTACCCCGAAACTGAAGCTTTCTTT. It codes for CSVGAYPETEAFF.

This clonotype was detected only a few times. V and J are TRBV4-3 and TRBJ1-6, with D perhaps matching TRBD1 (5 bases). This CDR3 is built from 16 residues. CDR1 is LGHNA and CDR2 is YSLEER in the germline V gene. The V end lost 0 bases, the J end lost 10 bases, and 16 bases lay between the germline ends. CDR3 sequence reads: CASSQDRSQGGSPLHF. In DNA, the CDR3 is TGCGCCAGCAGCCAAGATCGGAGTCAGGGAGGCTCACCCCTCCACTTT.

This clonotype has only a few counts. This chain uses TRBV7-9 with TRBJ1-2; D might be TRBD1 (5 bases). This CDR3 contains 15 residues. Germline assignment: CDR1 SEHNR and CDR2 FQNEAQ (reference sequence). The V end was cut by 8 bases, the J end by 2 bases, with 18 bases between. As DNA, the CDR3 is TGTGCCAGCGGAGCAGGGCCAAAAGACAACTATGGCTACACCTTC. Protein sequence: CASGAGPKDNYGYTF.

The table lists this clonotype with a few counts. The chain has TRBV7-2 and TRBJ2-5, with D perhaps TRBD2 (5 bases). From germline, CDR1 is SGHTA and CDR2 FQGNSA. V shed 0 bases and J shed 2 bases, with 13 bases lying between them. The CDR3 loop spans 16 amino acids. DNA for the CDR3: TGTGCCAGCAGCTTAGCCACGATTGCGGGTCAAGAGACCCAGTACTTC. Its protein product is CASSLATIAGQETQYF.

This rearrangement joins TRBV7-9 to TRBJ2-7; D unresolved. This CDR3 comprises 13 residues. Germline loops: CDR1 SEHNR, CDR2 FQNEAQ (reference sequence). Trimming removed 1 base at V and 4 bases at J, with 8 bases between. The CDR3 spells CASSLGRAYEQYF. The CDR3 DNA reads TGTGCCAGCAGCTTAGGTCGCGCATACGAGCAGTACTTC.

This clonotype has a count of ten or more. V and J are TRBV25-1 and TRBJ1-5; 9 nucleotides match TRBD1. Germline CDR1 MGHDK, CDR2 SYGVNS. CDR3 length: 14 amino acids. V was pared by 8 bases and J by 7 bases, with 9 bases of the junction left unmatched. CDR3 bases: TGTGCCAGCCAAGGGACAGGGTGGCACCAGCCCCAGCATTTT. This translates into CASQGTGWHQPQHF.